This passage covers 23 T cell receptor beta chains from one sample sequenced in a study of spatial heterogeneity in lung cancer (dated by TCRdb to the late 2010s). In the paper's terms, the time point label means: sample taken at primary tumor resection. Library construction relied on 5' RACE. These reads were obtained on a NextSeq 500. TCRdb handled the public reads itself, with Q25 trimming in fastp and clone calling in MiXCR, and kept productive beta chains. Rows with one shared CDR3 protein collapse into an entry with the most common genes and DNA. The table for this sample lists just over 75,000 distinct CDR3 sequences; roughly 8% of them were counted only once. About 7% of the sample belongs to the ten largest clones. Source: PBMCs, taken at surgery. These receptor sequences come from a male donor with early-stage non-small cell lung cancer.

This clonotype occurred many times. This chain connects TRBV18 to TRBJ2-7; D might be TRBD2 (5 bases). V lost 3 bases and J lost 6, with 18 bases in between. Germline-derived CDR1 and CDR2 are KGHSH and LQKENI. CDR3 length: 15 amino acids. CDR3 residues: CASSPLDGLPGEQYF. In nucleotides, the CDR3 is TGTGCCAGCTCACCCTTGGATGGACTTCCTGGCGAGCAGTACTTC.

The chain recombines TRBV11-3 with TRBJ2-1; D unclear. The CDR3 runs to 17 residues. V lost 5 bases and J 2 bases, leaving 19 bases between the germline ends. CDR1 and CDR2 (germline): SGHNT, YENEEA. CDR3 DNA sequence: TGTGCCAGCAGCCCCCGGACGCCGGTTGTCCCCTACAATGAGCAGTTCTTC. Translated, it gives CASSPRTPVVPYNEQFF.

This clonotype occurred many times. The V call is TRBV5-1, the J call TRBJ2-1; maybe TRBD1 (6 bases). Trimming cost V 0 bases and J 2 bases, with 9 bases left between them. The CDR3 loop spans 15 amino acids. Germline loops: CDR1 SGHRS, CDR2 YFSETQ. The CDR3 bases are TGCGCCAGCAGCTTGGGGGACACCACCTACAATGAGCAGTTCTTC. As protein: CASSLGDTTYNEQFF.

This clonotype was recorded at least ten times. The rearrangement joins TRBV12-5 to TRBJ1-1, with D unresolved. The V end lost 0 bases, the J end lost 4 bases, and 15 bases lay between the germline ends. The length of the CDR3 is 16 residues. Germline V gene lookup returns CDR1 LGHNT and CDR2 FRNRAP. The CDR3 loop reads CASGLVPSGLSTEAFF. The CDR3 DNA reads TGTGCTAGTGGTTTGGTACCAAGTGGGCTGAGCACTGAAGCTTTCTTT.

This clonotype came up many times. The chain recombines TRBV27 with TRBJ2-7; perhaps TRBD2 as D (5 bases). Germline CDR1 MNHEY, CDR2 SMNVEV (reference sequence). V gave up 6 bases and J gave up 3 bases, with 21 bases separating them. This CDR3 region has 16 residues. CDR3 region: CASSPSTGDRGYEQYF. The CDR3 DNA sequence: TGTGCCAGCAGCCCGTCAACCGGCGACCGGGGCTACGAGCAGTACTTC.

In its sample, this clonotype was seen a few times. V is TRBV5-1 and J is TRBJ2-7; 7 positions agree with TRBD2. After removal of 6 bases from V and 4 bases from J, the junction contained 13 bases not matched to a gene. The CDR3 consists of 15 residues. CDR1 SGHRS and CDR2 YFSETQ come from the germline V gene. The DNA of the CDR3 is TGCGCCAGCACCTCGCAGCGGGGAGTTTGGTACGAGCAGTACTTC. Its translation: CASTSQRGVWYEQYF.

V is TRBV28 and J is TRBJ2-1, with 7 bases that match TRBD2. The germline gives CDR1 MDHEN, CDR2 SYDVKM. V shed 7 bases and J 6 bases; nucleotides not matched to a gene: 6. The CDR3 spans 13 residues. The CDR3 spells CASIGGSTNEQFF. The DNA of the CDR3 is TGTGCCAGCATTGGCGGGAGTACCAATGAGCAGTTCTTC.

In its sample, this clonotype was seen a few times. This sequence joins TRBV10-3 and TRBJ1-3; weak D call: TRBD1 (5 bases). V was clipped by 3 bases and J by 2 bases, with 14 bases between them. The CDR3 is made up of 16 amino acids. Germline V CDR1 and CDR2: ENHRY, SYGVKD. This CDR3 reads CAISDLWGDTGNTIYF. The CDR3 DNA reads as TGTGCCATCAGTGATCTATGGGGGGATACTGGAAACACCATATATTTT.

In its sample, this clonotype was seen many times. The V and J genes are TRBV12-3 or TRBV12-4 and TRBJ1-5; D might be TRBD1 (5 bases). V lost 8 bases and J 9 bases, leaving 23 bases between the germline ends. The CDR3 sequence is 15 residues long. CDR3 in amino acids: CASSPGGGEIRPQHF. The CDR3 DNA reads as TGTGCCAGCTCCCCGGGCGGGGGGGAGATAAGGCCCCAGCATTTT.

V gene TRBV13 combines with J gene TRBJ1-1; D call uncertain. V lost 6 bases and J 0 bases, leaving 8 bases between the germline ends. CDR1 is PRHDT and CDR2 is FYEKMQ in the germline V gene (reference sequence). CDR3 length: 13 amino acids. As DNA, the CDR3 is TGTGCCAGCAGTTACGCGATGAACACTGAAGCTTTCTTT. Translating it yields CASSYAMNTEAFF.

This clonotype was seen a few times. The chain employs TRBV6-5 and TRBJ2-5; D is ambiguous. Germline assignment: CDR1 MNHEY and CDR2 SVGAGI. The CDR3 extends over 15 amino acids. The V end was cut by 6 bases, the J end by 1 base, with 15 bases between. The CDR3 DNA reads as TGTGCCAGCAGCAATCCTACGGATTCCCAAGAGACCCAGTACTTC. It is translated as CASSNPTDSQETQYF.

This clonotype was counted ten times or more. This sequence joins TRBV20-1 and TRBJ2-7; TRBD2 matches at 7 bases. The length of the CDR3 is 14 residues. Germline V gene lookup returns CDR1 DFQATT and CDR2 SNEGSKA (reference sequence). The V segment lost 8 bases and the J segment 3 bases; nucleotides outside the gene matches: 13. The CDR3 DNA sequence: TGCAGTTGCCAGGGCAGCGGGAATCGCTACGAGCAGTACTTC. Protein sequence: CSCQGSGNRYEQYF.

This clonotype was observed a few times. The chain combines TRBV29-1 with TRBJ2-1; 7 bases line up with TRBD1. V was pared by 3 bases and J by 0 bases, with 2 bases of the junction left unmatched. This CDR3 comprises 14 residues. The germline CDR1 and CDR2 sequences are SQVTM and ANQGSEA. The CDR3 nucleotides are TGCAGCGTTGAGGGGACAGACTCCTACAATGAGCAGTTCTTC. Amino acids: CSVEGTDSYNEQFF.

The table lists this clonotype with many counts. In DNA form, the CDR3 reads TGCGCCAGCAGCTTGGAACTAGCCCAAAACAATGAGCAGTTCTTC. This codes for CASSLELAQNNEQFF. This chain connects TRBV5-1 to TRBJ2-1; D is possibly TRBD2 (6 bases). Germline CDR1 reads SGHRS; CDR2 reads YFSETQ. The CDR3 runs to 15 residues. V shed 0 bases and J shed 5 bases, with 12 bases lying between them.

This clonotype appeared many times. This chain joins TRBV5-1 and TRBJ2-7, with TRBD1 identical over 11 bases. Germline-derived CDR1 and CDR2 are SGHRS and YFSETQ. Trimming at V came to 4 bases and at J to 4 bases, leaving 4 bases not matched to a gene. The CDR3 covers 14 residues. CDR3 nucleotides: TGCGCCAGCAGCGAAAGGGACAGGGGGTACGAGCAGTACTTC. The encoded protein is CASSERDRGYEQYF.

This clonotype was counted ten times or more. The chain is built from TRBV6-5 and TRBJ1-2; 8 positions agree with TRBD1. The CDR3 loop spans 14 amino acids. Germline V gene lookup returns CDR1 MNHEY and CDR2 SVGAGI. Trimming took 4 bases from V and 2 from J; bases not matched to a gene: 3. The CDR3 nucleotides read TGTGCCAGCAGTTTACAGGGGGACAACTATGGCTACACCTTC. Encoded protein: CASSLQGDNYGYTF.

The V call is TRBV5-4, the J call TRBJ2-2; the D is unclear. The CDR3 runs to 13 residues. Germline loops: CDR1 SGHNT, CDR2 YYREEE (reference sequence). V was pared by 0 bases and J by 7 bases, with 7 bases between. The CDR3 loop reads CASSLGEIGELFF. The CDR3 nucleotides are TGTGCCAGCAGCTTGGGAGAGATCGGGGAGCTGTTTTTT.

This clonotype was seen ten or more times. The chain has TRBV5-7 and TRBJ2-7, with D unresolved. TRBV5-7 is sorted into the ORF group, with uncertain function. V was pared by 0 bases and J by 2 bases, with 12 bases between. The CDR3 totals 15 residues. The CDR3 region has the DNA TGTGCCAGCAGCTTGGGAAGAAGGTACCCCTACGAGCAGTACTTC. Translating gives CASSLGRRYPYEQYF.

This clonotype was seen repeatedly, ten times or more. CDR3 loop: CASSPGLAGAKFDEQFF. CDR3 nucleotides: TGTGCCAGCAGCCCGGGACTAGCGGGAGCCAAATTCGATGAGCAGTTCTTC. This chain connects TRBV9 to TRBJ2-1, with 14 nucleotides matching TRBD2. The trim removed 4 bases at V and 8 bases at J, leaving 11 bases unmatched. This CDR3 region has 17 residues. Germline loops: CDR1 SGDLS, CDR2 YYNGEE.

This clonotype appeared many times. The rearrangement joins TRBV12-3 or TRBV12-4 to TRBJ2-3; no definite D call. V lost 6 bases and J 1 base, leaving 8 bases between the germline ends. This CDR3 contains 13 residues. Written as DNA, the CDR3 is TGTGCCAGCAGGATTCTAGGCACAGATACGCAGTATTTT. Translating gives CASRILGTDTQYF.

This clonotype was seen repeatedly, ten times or more. V is TRBV28 and J is TRBJ2-7, with D perhaps TRBD1 (6 bases). The germline CDR1 and CDR2 sequences are MDHEN and SYDVKM. The CDR3 runs 14 residues. The ends were cut back, 3 bases at V and 3 bases at J, with 12 bases in the middle. CDR3 amino acids: CASSFGDTIYEQYF. The CDR3 coding sequence is TGTGCCAGCAGTTTTGGGGACACTATCTACGAGCAGTACTTC.

This clonotype was found a few times. V gene TRBV24-1 combines with J gene TRBJ1-5; D is uncertain. In germline, CDR1 is KGHDR, CDR2 SFDVKD. V was cut by 2 bases and J by 6 bases, with 13 bases left in between. The CDR3 runs 15 residues. Here the CDR3 reads CATSDSKATAQPQHF. The CDR3 nucleotides read TGTGCCACCAGTGATTCAAAGGCCACCGCTCAGCCCCAGCATTTT.

This clonotype was seen repeatedly, ten times or more. The chain employs TRBV4-3 and TRBJ1-3, with a tentative D call TRBD1 (5 bases). CDR1 and CDR2 (germline): LGHNA, YSLEER. The CDR3 length is 19 residues. The ends were cut back, 0 bases at V and 1 base at J, with 19 bases in the middle. The CDR3 is CASSQDALGPPGSGNTIYF. CDR3 bases: TGCGCCAGCAGCCAAGATGCCCTTGGACCCCCAGGGTCTGGAAACACCATATATTTT.